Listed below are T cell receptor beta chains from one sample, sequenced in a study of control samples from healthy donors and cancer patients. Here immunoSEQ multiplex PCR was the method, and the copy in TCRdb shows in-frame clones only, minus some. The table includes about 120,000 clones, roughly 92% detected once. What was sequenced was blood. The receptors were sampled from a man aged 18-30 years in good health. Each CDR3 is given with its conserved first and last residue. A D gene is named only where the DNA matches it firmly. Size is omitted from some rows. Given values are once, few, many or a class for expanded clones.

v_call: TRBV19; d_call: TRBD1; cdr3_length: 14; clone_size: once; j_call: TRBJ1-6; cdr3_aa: CASSMYRGNSPLHF; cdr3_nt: TGTGCCAGTAGTATGTACAGGGGGAATTCACCCCTCCACTTT
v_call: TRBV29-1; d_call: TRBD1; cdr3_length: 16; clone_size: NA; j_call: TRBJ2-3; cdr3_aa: CSVEGLRQGASDTQYF; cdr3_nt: TGCAGCGTTGAAGGGCTGAGACAGGGGGCATCGGATACGCAGTATTTT
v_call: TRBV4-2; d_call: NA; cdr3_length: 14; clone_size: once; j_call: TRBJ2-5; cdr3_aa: CASSQDWGRETQYF; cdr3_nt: TGTGCCAGCAGCCAAGATTGGGGGCGAGAGACCCAGTACTTC
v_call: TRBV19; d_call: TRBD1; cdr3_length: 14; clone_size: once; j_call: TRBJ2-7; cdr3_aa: CASSIDRGHYEQYF; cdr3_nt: TGTGCCAGTAGTATCGACAGGGGGCACTACGAGCAGTACTTC
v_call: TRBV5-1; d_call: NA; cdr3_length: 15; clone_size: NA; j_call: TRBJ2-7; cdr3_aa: CASKKEPGATYEQYF; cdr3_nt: TGCGCCAGCAAGAAAGAGCCCGGGGCAACCTACGAGCAGTACTTC
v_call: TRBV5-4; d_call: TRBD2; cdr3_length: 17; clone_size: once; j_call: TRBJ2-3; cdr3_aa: CASSLAVAGVGTDTQYF; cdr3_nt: TGTGCCAGCAGCTTGGCCGTAGCGGGGGTGGGGACAGATACGCAGTATTTT
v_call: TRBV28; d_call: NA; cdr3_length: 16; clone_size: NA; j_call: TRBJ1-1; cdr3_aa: CASTTPRYSGNTEAFF; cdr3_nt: TGTGCCAGCACCACCCCTCGGTATTCGGGGAACACTGAAGCTTTCTTT
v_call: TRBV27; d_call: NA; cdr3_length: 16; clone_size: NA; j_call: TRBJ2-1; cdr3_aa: CASSFYGRTRGIEQFF; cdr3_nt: TGTGCCAGCAGTTTCTACGGCAGGACCCGTGGGATTGAGCAGTTCTTC
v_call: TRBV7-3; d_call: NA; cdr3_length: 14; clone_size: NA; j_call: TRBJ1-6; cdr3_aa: CASSLKPYNSPLHF; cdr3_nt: TGTGCCAGCAGCTTAAAACCTTATAATTCACCCCTCCACTTT
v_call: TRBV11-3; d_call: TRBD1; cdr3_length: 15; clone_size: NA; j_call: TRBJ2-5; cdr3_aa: CASSSRTGTQETQYF; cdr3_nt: TGTGCCAGCAGCTCCCGGACAGGGACGCAAGAGACCCAGTACTTC
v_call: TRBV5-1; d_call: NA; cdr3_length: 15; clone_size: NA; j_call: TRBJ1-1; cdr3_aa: CASSLQGSRDTEAFF; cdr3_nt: TGCGCCAGCAGCTTACAGGGTTCTCGCGACACTGAAGCTTTCTTT
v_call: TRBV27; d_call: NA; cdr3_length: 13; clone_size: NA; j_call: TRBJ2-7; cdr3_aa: CASAIGGSYEQYF; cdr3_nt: TGTGCCAGCGCCATAGGGGGCTCCTACGAGCAGTACTTC
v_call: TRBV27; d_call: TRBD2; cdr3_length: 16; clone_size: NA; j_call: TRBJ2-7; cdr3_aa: CASSLSGGTVLYEQYF; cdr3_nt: TGTGCCAGCAGTTTAAGCGGGGGGACAGTACTTTACGAGCAGTACTTC
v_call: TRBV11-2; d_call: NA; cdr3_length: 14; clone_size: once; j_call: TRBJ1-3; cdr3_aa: CASSPPTSGNTIYF; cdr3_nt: TGTGCCAGCAGCCCCCCGACATCTGGAAACACCATATATTTT
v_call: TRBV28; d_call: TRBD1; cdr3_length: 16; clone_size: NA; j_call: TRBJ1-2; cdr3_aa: CASSIIYRTGKQGYTF; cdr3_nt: TGTGCCAGCAGTATCATTTATCGGACAGGGAAACAGGGCTACACCTTC
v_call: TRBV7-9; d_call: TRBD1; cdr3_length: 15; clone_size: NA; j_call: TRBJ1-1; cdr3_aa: CASSLWGQGATEAFF; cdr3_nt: TGTGCCAGCAGCTTATGGGGACAGGGGGCCACTGAAGCTTTCTTT
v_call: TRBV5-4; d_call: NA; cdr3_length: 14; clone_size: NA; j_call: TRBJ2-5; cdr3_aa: CASSLEYKAETQYF; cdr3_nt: TGTGCCAGCAGCTTGGAGTACAAAGCGGAGACCCAGTACTTC